This T cell receptor (beta chain) is drawn from a study of cytotoxic CD8 clonotypes in ibrutinib-treated CLL. Germline V gene sequence: CDR1 SNHLY, CDR2 FYNNEI. The CDR3 length is 14 residues. V lost 7 bases and J lost 13, with 20 bases in between. Measured with immunoSEQ multiplex PCR; TCRdb has only the in-frame clones, and not every one. The table includes around 200,000 clones, about four fifths detected once. The genes are TRBV2 and TRBJ1-6, with a weak D call TRBD1 (5 bases). The sequenced sample was PBMCs, obtained after 12 months of ibrutinib treatment. This clonotype was obtained from a human donor with chronic lymphocytic leukemia. This CDR3 is CASNGAGGVTPLHF. CDR3 coding DNA: TGTGCCAGCAACGGGGCAGGCGGTGTTACCCCCCTCCACTTT.